These 15 T cell receptor beta chains were sequenced from one sample in a study of CD4+ T cells in melanoma. Clones were sequenced by immunoSEQ multiplex PCR, and TCRdb holds only the in-frame ones, with some missing. The table includes about 50,000 clones, about 91% detected once. Specimen: peripheral blood. The receptor set was obtained from a human donor with melanoma.

The chain couples TRBV18 to TRBJ1-2; the D gene is possibly TRBD1 (5 bases). Between the trimmed V and J ends, which lost 1 base and 1 base, there was a span of 10 bases. This CDR3 has 15 residues. The germline CDR1 and CDR2 sequences are KGHSH and LQKENI. The CDR3 DNA reads TGTGCCAGCTCACCACGGCGGGGGAGTAACTATGGCTACACCTTC. This gives the protein CASSPRRGSNYGYTF.

This clone came up once. The rearrangement uses TRBV27 and TRBJ2-5, with TRBD1 matching 11 bases. The CDR3 totals 16 residues. Germline lookup yields CDR1 MNHEY and CDR2 SMNVEV (reference sequence). With V trimmed by 5 bases and J by 3 bases, 8 bases remained unmatched. Here the CDR3 DNA reads TGTGCCAGCAGTGGACAGGGGGCACAAGAAGAAGAGACCCAGTACTTC. Its protein is CASSGQGAQEEETQYF.

The J gene is TRBJ2-5, the V gene TRBV5-4; the D is unclear. Germline assignment: CDR1 SGHNT and CDR2 YYREEE (reference sequence). Trimming took 2 bases from V and 1 from J, leaving 12 bases between them. The CDR3 contains 15 residues. This CDR3 reads CASSFYLQGQETQYF. The DNA of the CDR3 is TGTGCCAGCAGCTTTTATCTCCAAGGCCAAGAGACCCAGTACTTC.

The chain employs TRBV18 and TRBJ1-3; TRBD1 is a possible D gene (6 bases). The V gene lost 0 bases and the J gene lost 4 bases, with 16 bases spanning the gap. There are 17 residues in the CDR3. Germline CDR1 reads KGHSH; CDR2 reads LQKENI. CDR3 DNA: TGTGCCAGCTCACCACCGGATGGGGGCGGTAAAGGAAACACCATATATTTT. Protein sequence: CASSPPDGGGKGNTIYF.

V is TRBV27 and J is TRBJ2-3; D is perhaps TRBD2 (5 bases). This CDR3 has 15 residues. The germline V and J ends were trimmed by 5 bases and 1 base, with 13 bases remaining between them. The germline gives CDR1 MNHEY, CDR2 SMNVEV (reference sequence). CDR3 residues: CASSPLGGGTDTQYF. Written as DNA, the CDR3 is TGTGCCAGCAGTCCCCTAGGAGGAGGCACAGATACGCAGTATTTT.

The rearrangement links TRBV28 to TRBJ2-2; no clear D. The ends were cut back, 2 bases at V and 1 base at J, with 5 bases in the middle. This CDR3 spans 14 amino acids. CDR1 and CDR2 from the germline V gene are MDHEN and SYDVKM. The CDR3 coding sequence is TGTGCCAGCAGTTTAACCGGGAACACCGGGGAGCTGTTTTTT. This gives the protein CASSLTGNTGELFF.

The chain recombines TRBV18 with TRBJ1-5; 7 nucleotides line up with TRBD1. Losses at the gene ends were 6 bases for V and 1 base for J; bases not matched to a gene: 3. The CDR3 is 14 residues long. The germline V gene has CDR1 KGHSH and CDR2 LQKENI. CDR3 bases: TGTGCCAGCTCCGGGACAGCGAGCAATCAGCCCCAGCATTTT. Its protein is CASSGTASNQPQHF.

This chain uses TRBV12-5 with TRBJ1-1; D gene unclear. V was shortened by 1 base and J by 8 bases, with 11 bases between the two germline ends. Germline CDR1 reads LGHNT; CDR2 reads FRNRAP. The CDR3 runs 13 residues. The CDR3 DNA is TGTGCTAGTGGTTTGGACTCGAGGATCGAAGCTTTCTTT. It codes for CASGLDSRIEAFF.

This clone came up once. CDR3 in DNA: TGTGCCAGCAGCCCTAGACTTCTAGGCGACATTCAGTACTTC. It is translated as CASSPRLLGDIQYF. This chain joins TRBV7-9 and TRBJ2-4; D is uncertain. Trimming removed 5 bases at V and 8 bases at J, with 16 bases between. CDR1 is SEHNR, CDR2 FQNEAQ, per germline (reference sequence). This CDR3 contains 14 residues.

This clone was seen just once. The CDR3 DNA follows: TGTGCCAGCAGCCTAGCAGGCTCAGAGACCCAGTACTTC. As protein: CASSLAGSETQYF. The chain is built from TRBV14 and TRBJ2-5; D unresolved. Trimming shortened V by 4 bases and J by 4 bases, and 10 bases separated the two germline ends. CDR1 SGHDN and CDR2 FVKESK come from the germline V gene. The CDR3 consists of 13 residues.

The chain is built from TRBV7-9 and TRBJ1-4; TRBD1 aligns across 8 bases. This CDR3 is built from 16 residues. CDR1 SEHNR and CDR2 FQNEAQ come from the germline V gene (reference sequence). V lost 4 bases and J lost 8; bases outside the gene matches: 12. In DNA form, the CDR3 reads TGTGCCAGCAGCTCCGGGACAGGAAGGGGAGACGAAAAACTGTTTTTT. As protein: CASSSGTGRGDEKLFF.

The sample holds a few counts of this clone. The chain recombines TRBV18 with TRBJ2-7; D not resolved. CDR1 and CDR2 from the germline V gene are KGHSH and LQKENI. There are 14 residues in the CDR3. Trimming took off 1 base at V and 0 bases at J, with 7 bases between the two ends. The CDR3, as DNA: TGTGCCAGCTCACCACGGGCAGTCTCCTACGAGCAGTACTTC. Protein: CASSPRAVSYEQYF.

This CDR3 is CASSRAGRNEQFF. The CDR3, as DNA: TGTGCCAGCAGTCGAGCAGGGCGGAATGAGCAGTTCTTC. The chain carries TRBV7-9 and TRBJ2-1; TRBD1 is a possible D gene (5 bases). This CDR3 region has 13 residues. Trimming cost V 6 bases and J 7 bases, with 13 bases left between them. Per the germline V gene, CDR1 is SEHNR and CDR2 is FQNEAQ (reference sequence).

The chain carries TRBV10-3 and TRBJ2-5; TRBD1 matches 10 bases. Germline V gene lookup returns CDR1 ENHRY and CDR2 SYGVKD. This CDR3 has 14 amino acids. The ends lost 6 bases at V and 3 bases at J; junction bases unmatched: 4. CDR3 loop: CAISGGQGEETQYF. CDR3 DNA sequence: TGTGCCATCAGCGGCGGACAGGGGGAAGAGACCCAGTACTTC.

The chain employs TRBV7-2 and TRBJ1-1; 8 bases fit TRBD1. The germline V gene encodes CDR1 SGHTA and CDR2 FQGNSA. V lost 5 bases to trimming and J lost 11 bases; unmatched junction nucleotides: 10. CDR3 length equals 13 residues. The CDR3 reads CASSPGQGSGAFF. CDR3 DNA sequence: TGTGCCAGCAGCCCCGGACAGGGTTCCGGGGCTTTCTTT.